This section outlines one T cell receptor beta chain sequence together with its context. The target antigen is unknown. TCRdb called the 5' RACE reads again in MiXCR, with one record for every CDR3 protein. This sample carries roughly 350,000 distinct CDR3 sequences, approximately 27% of them seen once, and the ten largest clones take 13%. This specimen belongs to a study of T-cell memory formation after mild COVID-19. CDR3 length: 13 residues. V lost 1 base and J lost 8, with 6 bases in between. CDR1 is MNHEY, CDR2 SMNVEV, per germline (reference sequence). Study-level findings and limits: Memory sampled before infection contained some responding clones, suggesting cross-reactive memory joined.

The chain joins TRBV27 to TRBJ1-6; no clear D gene. The receptor was isolated from an adult woman who had mild COVID-19 (a few samples of this study predate the infection). Cell type and time point are not known. Sequencing used PBMCs or a T cell subset sorted from them (not recorded which). In DNA form, the CDR3 reads TGTGCCAGCAGTTTATATCAGGATTCACCCCTCCACTTT. As protein: CASSLYQDSPLHF.